The 29 T cell receptor beta chains in this list originate from one sample, sequenced in a study of response to subunit inactivated influenza vaccine. TCRdb fed the RT-PCR reads into MiXCR, producing one record per CDR3 protein. The sample lists over 400,000 distinct CDR3 sequences; 13% were seen once. The sample here was PBMCs from blood, taken 45 days after vaccination. The receptors were sampled from a middle-aged man who received an inactivated influenza vaccine.

Ten or more counts support this clonotype. V and J are TRBV12-3 or TRBV12-4 and TRBJ1-4; D may be TRBD1 (5 bases). The CDR3 covers 16 residues. V dropped 5 bases and J dropped 8 bases, with 21 bases sitting between them. This CDR3 is CASSPGPGAGVEKLFF. The CDR3 nucleotides are TGTGCCAGCAGTCCAGGCCCCGGGGCGGGTGTGGAAAAACTGTTTTTT.

This rearrangement joins TRBV5-4 to TRBJ1-1; the match to TRBD1 covers 9 bases. In germline, CDR1 is SGHNT, CDR2 YYREEE (reference sequence). Trimming at V came to 1 base and at J to 5 bases, leaving 9 bases not matched to a gene. This CDR3 is 16 amino acids long. CDR3 sequence reads: CASSLTGGLRGTEAFF. CDR3 bases: TGTGCCAGCAGCTTGACAGGGGGCCTAAGGGGGACTGAAGCTTTCTTT.

CDR3 coding DNA: TGTGCCAGCTCACGTAACAGGGAAACGGGTACTTGCTATGAGCAGTTCTTC. This gives the protein CASSRNRETGTCYEQFF. The V call is TRBV18, the J call TRBJ2-1, with a possible D match to TRBD1 (6 bases). V was trimmed by 4 bases and J by 8 bases, leaving 24 bases between them. Per the germline V gene, CDR1 is KGHSH and CDR2 is LQKENI. The CDR3 has 17 amino acids.

V and J are TRBV12-3 or TRBV12-4 and TRBJ2-3, with 7 bases matching TRBD2. The CDR3 is 16 amino acids. V was pared by 6 bases and J by 5 bases, with 14 bases of the junction left unmatched. The CDR3 bases are TGTGCCAGCAGGTCGGGTCTGGGGGGGGTGAAAGATACGCAGTATTTT. Amino acids: CASRSGLGGVKDTQYF.

This clonotype was observed many times. The V and J genes are TRBV5-5 and TRBJ1-1; a possible D gene is TRBD1 (5 bases). Germline CDR1 is SGHKS and CDR2 is YYEKEE (reference sequence). V lost 0 bases, J lost 7 bases, and 10 bases lay in between. The CDR3 loop spans 13 amino acids. DNA of the CDR3: TGTGCCAGCAGCTTGGGTTTTGGGGGTGAAGCTTTCTTT. Translated: CASSLGFGGEAFF. Using reference TRBV5-5 and TRBJ1-1 for the parts outside the CDR3, the full variable domain is DAGVTQSPTHLIKTRGQQVTLRCSPISGHKSVSWYQQVLGQGPQFIFQYYEKEERGRGNFPDRFSARQFPNYSSELNVNALLLGDSALYLCASSLGFGGEAFFGQGTRLTVV.

The V call is TRBV3-1, the J call TRBJ2-1; TRBD2 might be the D (6 bases). The CDR3 has 15 residues. Between the trimmed V and J ends, which lost 0 bases and 7 bases, there was a span of 13 bases. The germline gives CDR1 LGHDT, CDR2 YNNKEL (reference sequence). CDR3 nucleotide sequence: TGTGCCAGCAGCCAAGAGTTATTCGGGGGTAATGAGCAGTTCTTC. It translates to CASSQELFGGNEQFF.

The genes are TRBV20-1 and TRBJ2-1, with 13 bases aligning to TRBD2. Germline V gene sequence: CDR1 DFQATT, CDR2 SNEGSKA (reference sequence). With 1 base clipped from V and 10 bases from J, the junction kept 10 bases outside the gene matches. There are 16 residues in the CDR3. CDR3 sequence reads: CSARGQTSGGPGEQFF. CDR3 bases: TGCAGTGCTAGAGGACAGACTAGCGGGGGGCCCGGGGAGCAGTTCTTC.

The chain combines TRBV6-1 with TRBJ2-1; D is possibly TRBD2 (6 bases). Trimming cost V 6 bases and J 9 bases, with 24 bases left between them. Germline lookup yields CDR1 MNHNS and CDR2 SASEGT. The CDR3 is 16 residues long. This CDR3 reads CASRGVVRENIGEQFF. CDR3 DNA sequence: TGTGCCAGCAGGGGAGTGGTGCGGGAAAATATAGGTGAGCAGTTCTTC.

This clonotype came up many times. This chain connects TRBV7-8 to TRBJ2-5, with 9 positions matching TRBD2. This CDR3 has 14 amino acids. Germline-derived CDR1 and CDR2 are SGHVS and FQNEAQ. Germline trimming cut 6 bases from V and 4 bases from J; bases unmatched to any gene: 6. The CDR3 DNA is TGTGCCAGCAGGCTTAGCGGGAGATCAGAGACCCAGTACTTC. Translation: CASRLSGRSETQYF.

The table lists this clonotype with many counts. This chain links TRBV20-1 with TRBJ2-7; unclear D gene. Deletions cut 0 bases from V and 4 bases from J, with 22 bases between. Germline V gives CDR1 DFQATT, CDR2 SNEGSKA (reference sequence). The CDR3 extends over 17 amino acids. CDR3 amino acids: CSARDRDGPAFVYEQYF. CDR3 bases: TGCAGTGCTAGAGATCGCGACGGTCCAGCGTTTGTATACGAGCAGTACTTC.

This clonotype was observed a handful of times. The chain carries TRBV28 and TRBJ2-7; D gene unclear. V was trimmed by 5 bases and J by 5 bases, leaving 13 bases between them. The CDR3 length is 13 residues. Germline CDR1 is MDHEN and CDR2 is SYDVKM. The CDR3 reads CASSPHKGHEQYF. CDR3 nucleotides: TGTGCCAGCAGTCCCCACAAGGGTCACGAGCAGTACTTC.

The chain is built from TRBV28 and TRBJ1-1; TRBD1 aligns across 7 bases. Trimming at V came to 6 bases and at J to 4 bases, leaving 11 bases not matched to a gene. The CDR3 spans 15 residues. The germline V gene encodes CDR1 MDHEN and CDR2 SYDVKM. The CDR3: CASRTTRQGGTEAFF. The DNA for the CDR3 is TGTGCCAGCAGGACCACCCGACAGGGAGGCACTGAAGCTTTCTTT.

The sample holds a few counts of this clonotype. The chain carries TRBV11-2 and TRBJ2-1; no clear D. The CDR3 is 13 amino acids. Trimming left V 2 bases short and J 6 bases short, with 8 bases between. Germline assignment: CDR1 SGHAT and CDR2 FQNNGV. CDR3 coding DNA: TGTGCCAGCAGCTTACACGGTCCCAATGAGCAGTTCTTC. Its protein is CASSLHGPNEQFF.

This chain links TRBV3-1 with TRBJ2-1; 8 nucleotides agree with TRBD2. V was clipped by 5 bases and J by 7 bases; unmatched bases: 4. The CDR3 consists of 13 residues. Germline CDR1 is LGHDT and CDR2 is YNNKEL (reference sequence). The CDR3 loop reads CASSFLAGNEQFF. CDR3 DNA sequence: TGTGCCAGCAGCTTTTTAGCGGGGAATGAGCAGTTCTTC.

This clonotype showed up just a few times. This chain uses TRBV5-6 with TRBJ1-3, with D maybe TRBD1 (6 bases). In germline, CDR1 is SGHDT, CDR2 YYEEEE. V was clipped by 6 bases and J by 3 bases, with 16 bases between them. CDR3 length equals 15 residues. DNA of the CDR3: TGTGCCAGCACCGTTACAGGGAGCAGTGGAAACACCATATATTTT. Amino acid sequence: CASTVTGSSGNTIYF. Together with reference TRBV5-6 and TRBJ1-3, the CDR3 gives the full variable domain: DAGVTQSPTHLIKTRGQQVTLRCSPKSGHDTVSWYQQALGQGPQFIFQYYEEEERQRGNFPDRFSGHQFPNYSSELNVNALLLGDSALYLCASTVTGSSGNTIYFGEGSWLTVV.

This clonotype showed up just a few times. CDR3 loop: CASSLIMDTQYF. CDR3 in DNA: TGTGCCAGCAGCTTAATTATGGATACGCAGTATTTT. J is TRBJ2-3 and V is TRBV7-9, with D uncertain. V lost 2 bases to trimming and J lost 6 bases, with 6 bases between them. The CDR3 loop spans 12 amino acids. Per germline, CDR1 SEHNR and CDR2 FQNEAQ (reference sequence).

This clonotype was seen a handful of times. V usage is TRBV29-1 and J usage is TRBJ2-5, with TRBD1 matching 8 bases. CDR1 is SQVTM and CDR2 is ANQGSEA in the germline V gene. The CDR3 runs to 13 residues. V gave up 5 bases and J gave up 5 bases; unmatched junction bases: 7. CDR3 region: CSVWTGSSETQYF. The CDR3 region has the DNA TGCAGCGTTTGGACAGGGTCAAGTGAGACCCAGTACTTC.

CDR3 sequence: CASSILAGHSYNEQFF. In nucleotides, the CDR3 is TGTGCCAGTAGTATATTAGCGGGGCACTCCTACAATGAGCAGTTCTTC. The V and J genes are TRBV19 and TRBJ2-1, with 8 bases aligning to TRBD2. The V gene's germline CDR1 is LNHDA and CDR2 SQIVND (reference sequence). This CDR3 has 16 amino acids. V was pared by 2 bases and J by 0 bases, with 3 bases of the junction left unmatched.

This clonotype occurred many times. The chain joins TRBV7-8 to TRBJ2-7; 11 bases are shared with TRBD2. The germline V gene has CDR1 SGHVS and CDR2 FQNEAQ. The J segment lost 5 bases and the V segment lost 1 base, leaving 4 bases of the junction unmatched. CDR3 size: 15 residues. This chain's CDR3 is CASSLVTSGAHEQYF. The CDR3 DNA follows: TGTGCCAGCAGCTTAGTGACTAGCGGGGCTCACGAGCAGTACTTC.

This clonotype showed up just a few times. J is TRBJ1-1 and V is TRBV20-1; TRBD1 is a possible D gene (5 bases). Deletions cut 2 bases from V and 6 bases from J, with 13 bases between. The CDR3 has 13 residues. The germline gives CDR1 DFQATT, CDR2 SNEGSKA (reference sequence). The CDR3, as DNA: TGCAGTGCTAGAAATTATTGGGACGCTGAAGCTTTCTTT. Encoded protein: CSARNYWDAEAFF.

Only a few counts were recorded for this clonotype. The chain joins TRBV20-1 to TRBJ2-1, with 7 bases identical to TRBD2. Trimming took 2 bases from V and 7 from J; bases not matched to a gene: 5. CDR1 is DFQATT, CDR2 SNEGSKA, per germline (reference sequence). CDR3 size: 13 residues. The CDR3 DNA follows: TGCAGTGCTAGACCCGGGACTAAAAATGAGCAGTTCTTC. It is translated as CSARPGTKNEQFF.

This clonotype was detected a few times. The rearrangement uses TRBV6-2 or TRBV6-3 and TRBJ2-1; possibly TRBD2 for D (5 bases). The V gene's germline CDR1 is MNHEY and CDR2 SVGEGT. The CDR3 contains 17 residues. V was trimmed by 2 bases and J by 3 bases, leaving 17 bases between them. The CDR3 is CASSYPQRSQNYNEQFF. The CDR3 DNA reads TGTGCCAGCAGTTACCCCCAGCGGAGCCAGAACTACAATGAGCAGTTCTTC.

The V gene is TRBV4-2, the J gene TRBJ2-3, with TRBD2 identical over 13 bases. This CDR3 comprises 16 residues. Per the germline V gene, CDR1 is LGHNA and CDR2 is YNFKEQ. With V trimmed by 6 bases and J by 4 bases, 7 bases remained unmatched. The CDR3 here is CASSELAGGRADTQYF. The CDR3 coding sequence is TGTGCCAGCAGTGAACTAGCGGGGGGGCGGGCAGATACGCAGTATTTT.

The V call is TRBV6-2 or TRBV6-3, the J call TRBJ2-3; D not resolved. Deletions cut 5 bases from V and 3 bases from J, with 6 bases between. The germline CDR1 and CDR2 sequences are MNHEY and SVGEGT. The CDR3 runs 12 residues. For the CDR3, the DNA is TGTGCCAGCAGTAAACGGACAGATACGCAGTATTTT. Its protein is CASSKRTDTQYF.

This clonotype was seen more than once but under ten times. The chain links TRBV12-3 or TRBV12-4 to TRBJ2-1; the D gene is possibly TRBD2 (7 bases). The V gene lost 4 bases and the J gene lost 7 bases, with 17 bases spanning the gap. This CDR3 comprises 15 residues. The CDR3 here is CASSSWGGASNEQFF. DNA for the CDR3: TGTGCCAGCAGTTCATGGGGGGGGGCCAGTAATGAGCAGTTCTTC.

V usage is TRBV10-3 and J usage is TRBJ2-1; 9 bases fit TRBD1. This CDR3 comprises 16 residues. The trim removed 3 bases at V and 7 bases at J, leaving 10 bases unmatched. Germline V CDR1 and CDR2: ENHRY, SYGVKD. Written as DNA, the CDR3 is TGTGCCATCAGTGATCGACAGGGGGTAGCGGGTAATGAGCAGTTCTTC. It is translated as CAISDRQGVAGNEQFF.

The chain combines TRBV20-1 with TRBJ2-1; TRBD2 agrees at 7 bases. This CDR3 region has 14 residues. CDR1 is DFQATT and CDR2 is SNEGSKA in the germline V gene (reference sequence). V was clipped by 3 bases and J by 4 bases; unmatched bases: 6. Here the CDR3 reads CSASPAGLYNEQFF. The CDR3 DNA follows: TGCAGTGCTAGTCCAGCGGGGCTTTACAATGAGCAGTTCTTC.

V is TRBV7-6 and J is TRBJ2-1; TRBD1 aligns across 9 bases. CDR1 is SGHVS and CDR2 is FNYEAQ in the germline V gene. This CDR3 is built from 19 residues. Germline trimming cut 5 bases from V and 7 bases from J; bases unmatched to any gene: 21. The DNA for the CDR3 is TGTGCCAGCAGCCCCCCGGGACAGGGTAATGCACCCACACAAAATGAGCAGTTCTTC. Translating gives CASSPPGQGNAPTQNEQFF.

This clonotype was picked up a small number of times. The chain links TRBV5-1 to TRBJ2-4, with TRBD1 identical over 11 bases. Germline CDR1 reads SGHRS; CDR2 reads YFSETQ. V lost 4 bases to trimming and J lost 8 bases; unmatched junction nucleotides: 8. This CDR3 is built from 15 residues. The CDR3 loop reads CASSAGTGGEDIQYF. CDR3 DNA sequence: TGCGCCAGCAGCGCTGGGACAGGGGGTGAGGACATTCAGTACTTC.